The 7 T cell receptor beta chains below all came from one sample that was sequenced in a study of T cells in Graves' hyperthyroidism and ophthalmopathy (dated by TCRdb to the late 2010s). Library prep was done by multiplex PCR. The listed sequencing device is Illumina HiSeq 2000. Amplification of TCR beta CDR3 regions was carried out from RNA transcripts. The TCR CDR3 was subjected to a first round of RT-PCR using the HTBI primer set and the Qiagen OneStep RT-PCR kit. The public sequencing data were trimmed at Q25 with fastp and processed into clonotypes with MiXCR by TCRdb, which kept only in-frame beta chains. When rows share a CDR3 protein, they turn into one entry using the most common DNA and genes. The sample contains under 550,000 distinct CDR3 sequences, roughly 15% of them found a single time. Approximately 5.8% of the sample is taken by the ten largest. The sample consisted of blood. These receptors were obtained from a woman between 18 and 30 years old with Graves' hyperthyroidism.

This clonotype appeared a few times. This chain connects TRBV20-1 to TRBJ2-2, with D unresolved. The germline CDR1 and CDR2 sequences are DFQATT and SNEGSKA (reference sequence). V was cut by 6 bases and J by 3 bases, with 14 bases left in between. CDR3 size: 14 residues. In nucleotides, the CDR3 is TGCAGTGCCCCGAGTGGCACCTACACCGGGGAGCTGTTTTTT. It specifies CSAPSGTYTGELFF.

This clonotype occurred many times. The V and J genes are TRBV5-6 and TRBJ1-1, with TRBD1 as a possible D gene (6 bases). The CDR3 has 14 residues. V lost 1 base, J lost 4 bases, and 11 bases lay in between. Germline values: CDR1 SGHDT, CDR2 YYEEEE. CDR3 residues: CASSLLPGATEAFF. The CDR3 DNA follows: TGTGCCAGCAGCTTGCTCCCAGGGGCCACTGAAGCTTTCTTT.

Ten or more counts support this clonotype. The chain uses TRBV9 and TRBJ1-2; the D is unclear. The CDR3 extends over 13 amino acids. Germline-derived CDR1 and CDR2 are SGDLS and YYNGEE. Trimming removed 0 bases at V and 2 bases at J, with 5 bases between. The CDR3 nucleotides read TGTGCCAGCAGCGTAGACGAAAACTATGGCTACACCTTC. It translates to CASSVDENYGYTF.

Ten or more counts support this clonotype. The chain joins TRBV28 to TRBJ2-7; 8 nucleotides agree with TRBD2. Germline values: CDR1 MDHEN, CDR2 SYDVKM. J was trimmed by 3 bases and V by 5 bases; bases with no gene match: 9. The CDR3 totals 15 residues. Here the CDR3 DNA reads TGTGCCAGCAGTACCCTCGGGACTAGGGACTACGAGCAGTACTTC. Its protein product is CASSTLGTRDYEQYF.

In its sample, this clonotype was seen many times. This could be a read error, since a much larger clone is one nucleotide away. This chain connects TRBV7-2 to TRBJ2-1; TRBD1 might be the D (6 bases). The V gene's germline CDR1 is SGHTA and CDR2 FQGNSA. The CDR3 length is 14 residues. The CDR3 DNA follows: TGTGCCAGCCGCCGGGACAACGGCTACAATGAGCGGTTCTTC. Translation gives CASRRDNGYNERFF.

In this sample, this clonotype turned up many times. The chain links TRBV12-3 or TRBV12-4 to TRBJ2-1; D is unclear. V was shortened by 7 bases and J by 0 bases, with 13 bases between the two germline ends. The length of the CDR3 is 15 residues. The CDR3 is CASTLKSSSYNEQFF. In DNA form, the CDR3 reads TGTGCCAGCACCCTCAAAAGCAGCTCCTACAATGAGCAGTTCTTC.

This clonotype was seen ten or more times. The chain recombines TRBV6-2 or TRBV6-3 with TRBJ1-1; 8 bases match TRBD1. Germline-derived CDR1 and CDR2 are MNHEY and SVGEGT. Trimming cost V 0 bases and J 2 bases; bases outside gene matches: 5. The CDR3 has 16 amino acids. CDR3 in DNA: TGTGCCAGCAGTTACTCCCCGGGACAGGTTAACACTGAAGCTTTCTTT. Translation: CASSYSPGQVNTEAFF.